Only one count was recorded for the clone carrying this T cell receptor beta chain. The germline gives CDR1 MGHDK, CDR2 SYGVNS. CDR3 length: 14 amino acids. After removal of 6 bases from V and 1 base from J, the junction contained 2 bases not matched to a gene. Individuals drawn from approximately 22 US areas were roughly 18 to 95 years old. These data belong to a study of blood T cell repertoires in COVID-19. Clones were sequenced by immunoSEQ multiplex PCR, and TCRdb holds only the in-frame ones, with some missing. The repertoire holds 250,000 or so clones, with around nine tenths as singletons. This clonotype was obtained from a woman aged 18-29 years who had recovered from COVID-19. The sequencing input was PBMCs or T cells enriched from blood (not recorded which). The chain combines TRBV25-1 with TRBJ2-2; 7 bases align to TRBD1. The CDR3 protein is CASRGTENTGELFF. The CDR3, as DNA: TGTGCCAGCAGGGGGACAGAGAACACCGGGGAGCTGTTTTTT.